This T cell receptor (beta chain) came from a study of graft-versus-host responses after intestinal transplantation. Overall study: Every recipient had anti-thymocyte globulin induction and about three years of tacrolimus plus steroids. The study, taken as a whole, reports: Early post-transplant HvG declines showed an association with peak circulating GvH clone levels. Within the allografts of patients who had graft-donor T cell macrochimerism, graft-versus-host to host-versus-graft clonal ratios were high. GvH clones occurred in recipient marrow; some first appeared in ileum or blood.

The table came from immunoSEQ multiplex PCR; TCRdb's copy has only in-frame clones and leaves some out. The sample contains around 26,000 clones, roughly 78% of which appear only once. This CDR3 has 14 amino acids. Germline V gene data show CDR1 as SGHNT and CDR2 as YYREEE (reference sequence). With V trimmed by 1 base and J by 3 bases, 1 base remained unmatched. On this clone itself: The antigen is not known.

The specimen comprised unstimulated CD8+ T cells sorted from spleen or lymph node cells, sampled before transplant. The V gene is TRBV5-4, the J gene TRBJ2-1; 7 nucleotides match TRBD2. This TCR was sampled from a human donor who was the organ donor for an intestinal transplant. As DNA, the CDR3 is TGTGCCAGCAGCTTGCGGGGGGTCTACAATGAGCAGTTCTTC. This encodes CASSLRGVYNEQFF.